This note documents a single T cell receptor (beta chain) sequence. Germline CDR1 reads SNHLY; CDR2 reads FYNNEI. Trimming took 7 bases from V and 4 from J; bases not matched to a gene: 4. CDR3 length equals 13 residues. Treatment described: randomized to nivolumab then ipilimumab (arm A) or the reverse (arm B). DNA-damaging chemotherapy had not been given to any patient beforehand. From thawed PBMCs, live CD3+CD8+ cells negative for CD19 and CD56 were sorted. The sample is drawn from a study of sequential checkpoint blockade in melanoma. For the study at large: Patients were randomized 1:1 to nivolumab-then-ipilimumab or ipilimumab-then-nivolumab first-line. Maintenance nivolumab came after either treatment sequence.

The data were produced by immunoSEQ multiplex PCR, yet TCRdb's version contains in-frame clones alone and is incomplete. The repertoire consists of 10,000 to 15,000 clones, with less than 80% occurring once and the leading ten covering about 25%. Source: CD8+ T cells sorted from blood (inferred from file names), taken from a patient given nivolumab and ipilimumab in sequence. The sequence derives from a human donor with melanoma. The chain recombines TRBV2 with TRBJ2-4; TRBD1 aligns across 7 bases. CDR3 coding DNA: TGTGCCAGCAAAAGGGGGCCTAAAAACATTCAGTACTTC. The encoded protein is CASKRGPKNIQYF. The variable domain in full, completed from reference TRBV2 and TRBJ2-4, reads EPEVTQTPSHQVTQMGQEVILRCVPISNHLYFYWYRQILGQKVEFLVSFYNNEISEKSEIFDDQFSVERPDGSNFTLKIRSTKLEDSAMYFCASKRGPKNIQYFGAGTRLSVL.